This TCR beta chain was recorded in a study of hypomethylating agent response in myelodysplastic syndrome. General study points: The MDS versus healthy comparison may be affected by non-age-matched controls.

Libraries were prepared by immunoSEQ multiplex PCR; TCRdb keeps only in-frame clonotypes and omits some of them. The sample has about 3,500 clones; approximately 82% are singletons. Looked up from germline, CDR1 is SGHKS and CDR2 is YYEKEE (reference sequence). The CDR3 is 16 residues long. Trimming removed 1 base from V and 2 bases from J, with 13 bases in between. As regards this clone: Its target is not known.

This clonotype was obtained from a human donor with myelodysplastic syndrome. The genes are TRBV5-5 and TRBJ2-1, with D uncertain. The material sequenced was bone marrow, taken before or after starting hypomethylating agent treatment for myelodysplastic syndrome (not recorded which). CDR3 amino acids: CASSLSSPGTYNEQFF. CDR3 in DNA: TGTGCCAGCAGCTTGAGTTCGCCTGGAACCTACAATGAGCAGTTCTTC. Filled out from reference TRBV5-5 and TRBJ2-1, the complete variable domain reads DAGVTQSPTHLIKTRGQQVTLRCSPISGHKSVSWYQQVLGQGPQFIFQYYEKEERGRGNFPDRFSARQFPNYSSELNVNALLLGDSALYLCASSLSSPGTYNEQFFGPGTRLTVL.